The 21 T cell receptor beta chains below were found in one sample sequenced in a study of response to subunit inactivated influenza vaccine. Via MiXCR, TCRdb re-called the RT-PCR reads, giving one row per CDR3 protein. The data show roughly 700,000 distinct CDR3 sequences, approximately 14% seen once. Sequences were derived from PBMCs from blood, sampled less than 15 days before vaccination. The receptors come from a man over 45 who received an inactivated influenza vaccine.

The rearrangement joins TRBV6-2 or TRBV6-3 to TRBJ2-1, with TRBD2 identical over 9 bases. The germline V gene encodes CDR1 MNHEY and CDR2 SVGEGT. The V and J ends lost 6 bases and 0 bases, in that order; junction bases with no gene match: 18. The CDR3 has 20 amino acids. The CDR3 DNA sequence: TGTGCCAGCAGCCCCAGGGCCGCCCTAGCGGGACTGAGCTCCTACAATGAGCAGTTCTTC. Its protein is CASSPRAALAGLSSYNEQFF.

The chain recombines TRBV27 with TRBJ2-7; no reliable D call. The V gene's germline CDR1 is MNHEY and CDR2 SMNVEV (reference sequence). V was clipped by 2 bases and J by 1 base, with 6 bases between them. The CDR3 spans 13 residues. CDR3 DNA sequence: TGTGCCAGCAGTTTAAAGTTATCCTACGAGCAGTACTTC. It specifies CASSLKLSYEQYF.

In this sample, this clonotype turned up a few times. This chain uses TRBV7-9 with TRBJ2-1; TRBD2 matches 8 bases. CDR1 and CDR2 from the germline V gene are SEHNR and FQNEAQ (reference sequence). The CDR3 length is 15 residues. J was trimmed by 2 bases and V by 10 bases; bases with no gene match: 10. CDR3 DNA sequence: TGTGCCACCTCTACAGTAGCGGGAACCTACAATGAGCAGTTCTTC. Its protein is CATSTVAGTYNEQFF.

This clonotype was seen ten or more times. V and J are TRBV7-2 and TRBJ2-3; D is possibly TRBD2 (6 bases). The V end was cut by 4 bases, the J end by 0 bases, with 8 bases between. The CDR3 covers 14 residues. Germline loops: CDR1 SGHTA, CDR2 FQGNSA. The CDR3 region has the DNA TGTGCCAGCAGCTCACTAGCTAGCACAGATACGCAGTATTTT. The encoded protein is CASSSLASTDTQYF.

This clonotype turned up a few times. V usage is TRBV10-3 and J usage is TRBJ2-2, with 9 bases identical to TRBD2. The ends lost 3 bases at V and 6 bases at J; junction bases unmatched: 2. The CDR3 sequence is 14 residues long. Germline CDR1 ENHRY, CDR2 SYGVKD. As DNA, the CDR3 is TGTGCCATCAGTGATGGGACTAGCTCCGGGGAGCTGTTTTTT. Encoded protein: CAISDGTSSGELFF.

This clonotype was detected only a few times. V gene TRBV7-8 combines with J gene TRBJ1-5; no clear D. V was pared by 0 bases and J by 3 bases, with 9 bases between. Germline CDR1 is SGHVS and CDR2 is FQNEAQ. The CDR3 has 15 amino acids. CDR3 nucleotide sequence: TGTGCCAGCAGCTTAGCCGGGAGGAACAATCAGCCCCAGCATTTT. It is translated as CASSLAGRNNQPQHF.

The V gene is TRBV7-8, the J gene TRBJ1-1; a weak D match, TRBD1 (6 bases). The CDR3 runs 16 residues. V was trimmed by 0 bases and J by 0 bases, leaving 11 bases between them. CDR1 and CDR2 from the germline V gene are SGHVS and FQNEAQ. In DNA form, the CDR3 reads TGTGCCAGCAGCTTAGCGTGGGCAGGGGTGAACACTGAAGCTTTCTTT. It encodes CASSLAWAGVNTEAFF.

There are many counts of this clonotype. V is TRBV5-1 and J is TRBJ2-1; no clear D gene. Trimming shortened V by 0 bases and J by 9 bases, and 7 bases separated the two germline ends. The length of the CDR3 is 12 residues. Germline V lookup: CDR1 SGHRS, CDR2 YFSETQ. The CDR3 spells CASSLDVGEQFF. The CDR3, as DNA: TGCGCCAGCAGCTTGGATGTCGGTGAGCAGTTCTTC.

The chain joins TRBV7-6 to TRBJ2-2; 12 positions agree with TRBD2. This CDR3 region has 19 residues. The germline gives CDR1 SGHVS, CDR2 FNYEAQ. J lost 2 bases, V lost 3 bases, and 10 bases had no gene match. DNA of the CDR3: TGTGCCAGCAGCTTCAAGACTAGCGGGGGAGGTAAAAACACCGGGGAGCTGTTTTTT. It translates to CASSFKTSGGGKNTGELFF.

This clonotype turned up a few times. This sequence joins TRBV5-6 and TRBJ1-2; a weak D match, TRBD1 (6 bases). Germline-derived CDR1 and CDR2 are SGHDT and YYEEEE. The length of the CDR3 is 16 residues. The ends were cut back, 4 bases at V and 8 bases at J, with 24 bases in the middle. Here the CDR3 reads CASSPAFVRSGEGYTF. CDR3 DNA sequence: TGTGCCAGCAGCCCGGCTTTTGTGAGGTCAGGGGAAGGCTACACCTTC.

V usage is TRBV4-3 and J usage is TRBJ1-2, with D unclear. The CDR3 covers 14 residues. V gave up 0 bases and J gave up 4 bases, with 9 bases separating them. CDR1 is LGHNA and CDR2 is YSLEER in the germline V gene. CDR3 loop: CASSQDAGRYGYTF. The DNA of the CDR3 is TGCGCCAGCAGCCAAGATGCCGGACGCTATGGCTACACCTTC.

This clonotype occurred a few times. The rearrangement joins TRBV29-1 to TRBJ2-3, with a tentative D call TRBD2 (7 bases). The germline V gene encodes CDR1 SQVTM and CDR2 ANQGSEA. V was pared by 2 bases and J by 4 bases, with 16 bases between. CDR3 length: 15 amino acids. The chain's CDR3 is CSVERSGGRADTQYF. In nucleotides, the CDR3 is TGCAGCGTTGAAAGGTCGGGGGGCCGCGCAGATACGCAGTATTTT.

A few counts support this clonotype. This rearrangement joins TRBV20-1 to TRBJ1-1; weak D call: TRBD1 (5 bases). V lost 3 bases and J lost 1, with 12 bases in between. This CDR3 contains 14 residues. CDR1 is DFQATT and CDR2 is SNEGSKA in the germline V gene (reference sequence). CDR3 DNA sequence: TGCAGTGCTAGGCGGGGGAGGGCGAACACTGAAGCTTTCTTT. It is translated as CSARRGRANTEAFF.

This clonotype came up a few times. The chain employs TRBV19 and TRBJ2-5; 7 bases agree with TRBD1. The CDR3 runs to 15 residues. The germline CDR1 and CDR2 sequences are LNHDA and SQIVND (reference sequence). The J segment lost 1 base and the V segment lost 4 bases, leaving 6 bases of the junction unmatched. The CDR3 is CASSRGQRVQETQYF. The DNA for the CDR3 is TGTGCCAGTAGTAGGGGACAGAGAGTCCAAGAGACCCAGTACTTC.

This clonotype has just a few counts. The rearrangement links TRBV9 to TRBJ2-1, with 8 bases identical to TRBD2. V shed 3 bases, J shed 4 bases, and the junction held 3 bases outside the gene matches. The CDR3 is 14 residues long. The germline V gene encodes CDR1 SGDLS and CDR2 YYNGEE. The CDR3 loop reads CASSGSGMYNEQFF. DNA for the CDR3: TGTGCCAGCAGCGGTAGCGGGATGTACAATGAGCAGTTCTTC.

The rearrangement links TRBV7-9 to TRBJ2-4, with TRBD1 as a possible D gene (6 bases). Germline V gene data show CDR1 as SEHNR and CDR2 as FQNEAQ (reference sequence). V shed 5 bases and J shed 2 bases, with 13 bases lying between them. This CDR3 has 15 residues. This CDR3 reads CASSPTGLPKNIQYF. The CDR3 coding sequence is TGTGCCAGCAGCCCAACAGGGTTACCCAAAAACATTCAGTACTTC.

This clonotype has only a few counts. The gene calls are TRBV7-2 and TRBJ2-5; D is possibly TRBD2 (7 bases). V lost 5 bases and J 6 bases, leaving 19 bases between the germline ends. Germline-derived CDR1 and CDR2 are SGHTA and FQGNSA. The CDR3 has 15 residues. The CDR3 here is CASSAGAGGGKTQYF. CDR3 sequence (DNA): TGTGCCAGCAGCGCGGGGGCCGGCGGGGGAAAGACCCAGTACTTC.

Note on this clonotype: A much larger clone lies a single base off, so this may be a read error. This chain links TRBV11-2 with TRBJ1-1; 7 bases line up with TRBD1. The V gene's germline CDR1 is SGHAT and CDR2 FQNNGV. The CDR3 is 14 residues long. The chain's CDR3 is CASGLGGWNTEAFF. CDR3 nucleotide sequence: TGTGCCAGCGGCTTAGGGGGCTGGAACACTGAAGCTTTCTTT. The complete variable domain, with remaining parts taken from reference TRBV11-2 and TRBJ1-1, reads EAGVAQSPRYKIIEKRQSVAFWCNPISGHATLYWYQQILGQGPKLLIQFQNNGVVDDSQLPKDRFSAERLKGVDSTLKIQPAKLEDSAVYLCASGLGGWNTEAFFGQGTRLTVV.

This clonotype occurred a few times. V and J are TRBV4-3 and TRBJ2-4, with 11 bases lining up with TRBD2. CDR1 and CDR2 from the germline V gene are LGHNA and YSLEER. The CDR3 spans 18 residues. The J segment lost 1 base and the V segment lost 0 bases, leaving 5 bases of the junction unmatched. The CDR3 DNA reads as TGCGCCAGCAGCCAAGATTTTAGCGGGAGGGCGGCCAAAAACATTCAGTACTTC. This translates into CASSQDFSGRAAKNIQYF.

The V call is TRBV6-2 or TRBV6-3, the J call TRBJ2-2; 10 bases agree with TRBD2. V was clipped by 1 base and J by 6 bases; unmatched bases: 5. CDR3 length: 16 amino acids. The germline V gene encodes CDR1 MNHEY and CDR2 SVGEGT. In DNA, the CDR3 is TGTGCCAGCAGTTACTGGTCTAGCGGGAGAGCCGGGGAGCTGTTTTTT. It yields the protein CASSYWSSGRAGELFF.

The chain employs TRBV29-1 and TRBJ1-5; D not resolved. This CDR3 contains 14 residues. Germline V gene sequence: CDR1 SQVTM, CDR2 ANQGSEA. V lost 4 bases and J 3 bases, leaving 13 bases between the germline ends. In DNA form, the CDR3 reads TGCAGCGTTGCTTCCGGACCCACCAATCAGCCCCAGCATTTT. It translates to CSVASGPTNQPQHF.